A single sample gave rise to the 15 T cell receptor beta chains below, sequenced in a study of cytomegalovirus exposure and HLA in healthy donors. PCR employed 60 Vbeta and 13 Jbeta primers. Data came from immunoSEQ multiplex PCR; TCRdb stores just in-frame clones and leaves some out. The listing contains 120,000 to 150,000 clones. The specimen sequenced was PBMCs. The receptor set was obtained from a woman in her forties or fifties in good health and CMV-seronegative.

This sequence joins TRBV18 and TRBJ1-5; TRBD1 aligns across 7 bases. This CDR3 has 14 amino acids. Germline V gives CDR1 KGHSH, CDR2 LQKENI. The trim removed 3 bases at V and 4 bases at J, leaving 3 bases unmatched. The CDR3 is CASSPGQANQPQHF. CDR3 bases: TGTGCCAGCTCACCCGGACAGGCAAATCAGCCCCAGCATTTT.

This chain joins TRBV27 and TRBJ1-6; tentative D call: TRBD1 (5 bases). Germline V gives CDR1 MNHEY, CDR2 SMNVEV (reference sequence). Trimming took off 2 bases at V and 8 bases at J, with 7 bases between the two ends. The CDR3 is 13 amino acids. In DNA form, the CDR3 reads TGTGCCAGCAGTTTAGACAGCGATTCACCCCTCCACTTT. Its protein is CASSLDSDSPLHF.

The V call is TRBV28, the J call TRBJ2-7; D not certain. Trimming took 3 bases from V and 2 from J, leaving 5 bases between them. The CDR3 contains 12 residues. The germline gives CDR1 MDHEN, CDR2 SYDVKM. The CDR3 loop reads CASSLAPYEQYF. In DNA form, the CDR3 reads TGTGCCAGCAGTTTGGCCCCCTACGAGCAGTACTTC.

The rearrangement links TRBV5-1 to TRBJ1-4, with 8 bases matching TRBD1. The CDR3 has 15 residues. CDR1 and CDR2 from the germline V gene are SGHRS and YFSETQ. After removal of 5 bases from V and 7 bases from J, the junction contained 10 bases not matched to a gene. The CDR3 reads CASSSTQGAGEKLFF. The CDR3 DNA sequence: TGCGCCAGCAGTTCTACGCAGGGGGCTGGTGAAAAACTGTTTTTT.

The chain uses TRBV9 and TRBJ2-7; 10 bases fit TRBD1. CDR1 and CDR2 from the germline V gene are SGDLS and YYNGEE. The CDR3 has 14 residues. Trimming took 0 bases from V and 6 from J; bases not matched to a gene: 3. The CDR3 is CASSVEDRGGEQYF. Written as DNA, the CDR3 is TGTGCCAGCAGCGTAGAGGACAGGGGGGGCGAGCAGTACTTC.

V gene TRBV9 combines with J gene TRBJ1-2, with D perhaps matching TRBD1 (5 bases). Trimming left V 2 bases short and J 4 bases short, with 9 bases between. This CDR3 has 13 amino acids. The V gene's germline CDR1 is SGDLS and CDR2 YYNGEE. CDR3 DNA sequence: TGTGCCAGCAGCGTCACAGGAACCTATGGCTACACCTTC. This encodes CASSVTGTYGYTF.

The chain couples TRBV2 to TRBJ2-5; 10 positions agree with TRBD1. Germline assignment: CDR1 SNHLY and CDR2 FYNNEI. V was pared by 5 bases and J by 4 bases, with 7 bases of the junction left unmatched. There are 15 residues in the CDR3. Here the CDR3 DNA reads TGTGCCAGCAGTACTCCGACAGGGGGCCTAGAGACCCAGTACTTC. This encodes CASSTPTGGLETQYF.

Here the CDR3 reads CASSQDASGGGELFF. Written as DNA, the CDR3 is TGTGCCAGCAGCCAAGATGCGTCAGGGGGCGGAGAGCTGTTTTTT. The chain carries TRBV4-2 and TRBJ2-2; 8 positions match TRBD1. The CDR3 loop spans 15 amino acids. With V trimmed by 0 bases and J by 11 bases, 8 bases remained unmatched. Germline lookup yields CDR1 LGHNA and CDR2 YNFKEQ.

This rearrangement joins TRBV30 to TRBJ1-1, with a possible D match to TRBD1 (5 bases). This CDR3 contains 14 residues. With 4 bases removed from V and 10 bases from J, the gap between germline ends came to 22 bases. CDR1 GTSNPN and CDR2 SVGIG come from the germline V gene (reference sequence). CDR3 DNA: TGTGCCTGGATCCCCCGGGGGAGGGTCGATGTAGCTTTCTTT. It codes for CAWIPRGRVDVAFF. Supplemented by reference TRBV30 and TRBJ1-1, the full variable domain reads SQTIHQWPATLVQPVGSPLSLECTVEGTSNPNLYWYRQAAGRGLQLLFYSVGIGQISSEVPQNLSASRPQDRQFILSSKKLLLSDSGFYLCAWIPRGRVDVAFFGQGTRLTVV.

Written as DNA, the CDR3 is TGCGCCAGCAGCTTGGCGGGGGGGGACTACACCGGGGAGCTGTTTTTT. Encoded protein: CASSLAGGDYTGELFF. The chain carries TRBV5-1 and TRBJ2-2; 8 nucleotides align to TRBD2. Germline V gene data show CDR1 as SGHRS and CDR2 as YFSETQ. The V segment lost 0 bases and the J segment 3 bases; nucleotides outside the gene matches: 4. The CDR3 covers 16 residues.

The chain is built from TRBV6-1 and TRBJ2-7; D unclear. This CDR3 comprises 12 residues. Germline V gene lookup returns CDR1 MNHNS and CDR2 SASEGT. Trimming cost V 2 bases and J 1 base, with 3 bases left between them. Here the CDR3 reads CASSESSYEQYF. As DNA, the CDR3 is TGTGCCAGCAGTGAATCGTCCTACGAGCAGTACTTC.

This chain links TRBV13 with TRBJ2-1, with 10 nucleotides matching TRBD2. The ends lost 5 bases at V and 10 bases at J; junction bases unmatched: 17. Per the germline V gene, CDR1 is PRHDT and CDR2 is FYEKMQ (reference sequence). This CDR3 has 17 residues. The CDR3 loop reads CASSTRLAGKLGTEQFF. The CDR3 DNA reads TGTGCCAGCAGCACCCGACTAGCGGGTAAACTAGGAACCGAGCAGTTCTTC.

The rearrangement links TRBV19 to TRBJ2-6, with D possibly TRBD1 on 5 matching bases. V was pared by 6 bases and J by 4 bases, with 10 bases between. Per germline, CDR1 LNHDA and CDR2 SQIVND (reference sequence). The CDR3 has 14 residues. CDR3 protein: CASSQQDGANVLTF. CDR3 nucleotide sequence: TGTGCCAGTAGCCAACAGGACGGGGCCAACGTCCTGACTTTC.

This chain links TRBV18 with TRBJ2-7; the D gene is possibly TRBD1 (5 bases). V was cut by 3 bases and J by 2 bases, with 11 bases left in between. Germline CDR1 is KGHSH and CDR2 is LQKENI. This CDR3 spans 14 amino acids. The CDR3: CASSPTDNAYEQYF. DNA of the CDR3: TGTGCCAGCTCACCGACAGACAACGCCTACGAGCAGTACTTC.

This chain connects TRBV29-1 to TRBJ2-4, with TRBD2 identical over 10 bases. The CDR3 is 17 amino acids. CDR1 and CDR2 from the germline V gene are SQVTM and ANQGSEA. J gave up 3 bases and V 7 bases, and 15 bases lay outside the gene matches. The CDR3 is CSALLAGPGNSKNIQYF. The CDR3 DNA is TGCAGCGCTTTACTAGCGGGACCCGGAAATAGCAAAAACATTCAGTACTTC.